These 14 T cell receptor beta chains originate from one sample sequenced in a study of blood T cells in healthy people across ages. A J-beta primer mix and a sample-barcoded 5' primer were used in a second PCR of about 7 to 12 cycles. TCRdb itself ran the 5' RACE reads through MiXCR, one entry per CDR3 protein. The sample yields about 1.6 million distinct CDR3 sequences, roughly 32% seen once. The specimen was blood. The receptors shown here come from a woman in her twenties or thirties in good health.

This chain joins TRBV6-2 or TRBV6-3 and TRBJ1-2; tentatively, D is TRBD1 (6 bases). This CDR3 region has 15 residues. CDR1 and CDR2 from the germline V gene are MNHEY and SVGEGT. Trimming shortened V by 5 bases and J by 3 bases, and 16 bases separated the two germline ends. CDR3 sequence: CASSTRGRGHYGYTF. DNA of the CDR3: TGTGCCAGCAGTACCAGGGGTAGAGGGCACTATGGCTACACCTTC.

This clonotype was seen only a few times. CDR3 sequence reads: CSANDPDEGYGYTF. The CDR3 nucleotides are TGCAGTGCCAACGACCCCGACGAAGGCTATGGCTACACCTTC. The chain couples TRBV20-1 to TRBJ1-2; D unclear. CDR3 length equals 14 residues. Trimming removed 6 bases at V and 4 bases at J, with 18 bases between. In germline, CDR1 is DFQATT, CDR2 SNEGSKA (reference sequence).

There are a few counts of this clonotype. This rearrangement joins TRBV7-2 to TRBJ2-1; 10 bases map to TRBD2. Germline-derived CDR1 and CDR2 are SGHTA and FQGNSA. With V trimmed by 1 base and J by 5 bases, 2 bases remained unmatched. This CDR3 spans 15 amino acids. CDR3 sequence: CASSLDGTSDNEQFF. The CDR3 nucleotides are TGTGCCAGCAGCTTAGATGGGACTAGCGACAATGAGCAGTTCTTC.

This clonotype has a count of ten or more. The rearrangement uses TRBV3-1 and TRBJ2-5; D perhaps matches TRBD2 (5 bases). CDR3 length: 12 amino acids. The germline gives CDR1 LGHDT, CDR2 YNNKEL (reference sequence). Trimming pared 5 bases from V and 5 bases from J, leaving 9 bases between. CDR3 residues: CASSRTGETQYF. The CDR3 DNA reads TGTGCCAGCAGCAGGACTGGGGAGACCCAGTACTTC.

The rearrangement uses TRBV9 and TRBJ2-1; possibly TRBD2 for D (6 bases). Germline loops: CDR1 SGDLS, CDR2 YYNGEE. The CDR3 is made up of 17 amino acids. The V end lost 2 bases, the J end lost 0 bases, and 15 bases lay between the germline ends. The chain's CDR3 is CASSVSRAGSSYNEQFF. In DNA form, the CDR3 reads TGTGCCAGCAGCGTCTCCCGGGCGGGGAGCTCCTACAATGAGCAGTTCTTC.

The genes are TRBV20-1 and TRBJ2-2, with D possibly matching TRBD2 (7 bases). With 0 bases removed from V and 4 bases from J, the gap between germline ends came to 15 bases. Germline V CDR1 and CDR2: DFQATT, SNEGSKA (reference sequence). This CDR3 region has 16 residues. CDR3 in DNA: TGCAGTGCTAGAGATCGGGGGGCGTTGGCCACCGGGGAGCTGTTTTTT. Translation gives CSARDRGALATGELFF.

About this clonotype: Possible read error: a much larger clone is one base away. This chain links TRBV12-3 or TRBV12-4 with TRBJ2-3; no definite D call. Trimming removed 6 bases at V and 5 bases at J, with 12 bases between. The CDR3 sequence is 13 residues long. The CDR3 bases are TGTGCCAGCAGCACGACTTGGGGAGATACGCAGTATTTT. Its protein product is CASSTTWGDTQYF.

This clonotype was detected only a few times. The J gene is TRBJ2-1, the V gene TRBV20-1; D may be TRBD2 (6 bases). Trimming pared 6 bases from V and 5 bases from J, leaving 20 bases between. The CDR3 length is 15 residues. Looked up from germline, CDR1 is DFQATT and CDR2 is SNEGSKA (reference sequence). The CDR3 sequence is CSASSWRAQNNEQFF. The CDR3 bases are TGCAGTGCCAGTAGCTGGAGGGCCCAGAACAATGAGCAGTTCTTC.

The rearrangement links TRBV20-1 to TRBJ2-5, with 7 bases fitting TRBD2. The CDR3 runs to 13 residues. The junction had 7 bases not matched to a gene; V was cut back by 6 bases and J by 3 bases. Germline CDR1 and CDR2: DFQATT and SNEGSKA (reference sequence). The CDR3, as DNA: TGCAGTGCCGACACCGGACTAGAAGAGACCCAGTACTTC. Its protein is CSADTGLEETQYF.

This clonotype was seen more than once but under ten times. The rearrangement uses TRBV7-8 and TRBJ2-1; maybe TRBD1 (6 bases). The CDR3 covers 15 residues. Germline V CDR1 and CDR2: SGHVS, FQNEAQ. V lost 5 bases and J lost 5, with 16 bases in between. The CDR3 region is CASSLGAVGNNEQFF. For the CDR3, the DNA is TGTGCCAGCAGCCTGGGGGCGGTCGGCAACAATGAGCAGTTCTTC.

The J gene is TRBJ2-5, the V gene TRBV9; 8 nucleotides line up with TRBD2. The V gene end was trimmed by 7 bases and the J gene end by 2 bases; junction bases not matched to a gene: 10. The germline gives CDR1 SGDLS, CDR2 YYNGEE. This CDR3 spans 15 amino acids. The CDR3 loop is CASGGVAGKQETQYF. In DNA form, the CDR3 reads TGTGCCAGCGGGGGGGTAGCGGGGAAACAAGAGACCCAGTACTTC. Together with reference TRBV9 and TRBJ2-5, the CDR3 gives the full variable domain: DSGVTQTPKHLITATGQRVTLRCSPRSGDLSVYWYQQSLDQGLQFLIQYYNGEERAKGNILERFSAQQFPDLHSELNLSSLELGDSALYFCASGGVAGKQETQYFGPGTRLLVL.

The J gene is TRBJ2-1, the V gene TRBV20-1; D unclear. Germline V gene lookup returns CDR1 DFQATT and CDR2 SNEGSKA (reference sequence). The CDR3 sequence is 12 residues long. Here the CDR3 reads CSWTGHLDEQFF. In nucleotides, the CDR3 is TGCAGCTGGACGGGCCATTTGGATGAGCAGTTCTTC.

The CDR3 nucleotides read TGCAGCGTAGCAGGGGGCGCGAAGAACACTGAAGCTTTCTTT. Its protein is CSVAGGAKNTEAFF. The V gene is TRBV29-1, the J gene TRBJ1-1, with TRBD1 matching over 8 bases. Germline V CDR1 and CDR2: SQVTM, ANQGSEA. The CDR3 covers 14 residues. Trimming took 6 bases from V and 1 from J; bases not matched to a gene: 7.

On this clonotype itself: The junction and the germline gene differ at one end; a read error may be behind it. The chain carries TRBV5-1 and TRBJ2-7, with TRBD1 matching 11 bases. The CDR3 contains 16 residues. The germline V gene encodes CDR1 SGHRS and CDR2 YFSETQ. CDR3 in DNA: TGCACCAGCAGCTCTAATCATGGACAGGGGGCATACGAGCAGTACTTC. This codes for CTSSSNHGQGAYEQYF.